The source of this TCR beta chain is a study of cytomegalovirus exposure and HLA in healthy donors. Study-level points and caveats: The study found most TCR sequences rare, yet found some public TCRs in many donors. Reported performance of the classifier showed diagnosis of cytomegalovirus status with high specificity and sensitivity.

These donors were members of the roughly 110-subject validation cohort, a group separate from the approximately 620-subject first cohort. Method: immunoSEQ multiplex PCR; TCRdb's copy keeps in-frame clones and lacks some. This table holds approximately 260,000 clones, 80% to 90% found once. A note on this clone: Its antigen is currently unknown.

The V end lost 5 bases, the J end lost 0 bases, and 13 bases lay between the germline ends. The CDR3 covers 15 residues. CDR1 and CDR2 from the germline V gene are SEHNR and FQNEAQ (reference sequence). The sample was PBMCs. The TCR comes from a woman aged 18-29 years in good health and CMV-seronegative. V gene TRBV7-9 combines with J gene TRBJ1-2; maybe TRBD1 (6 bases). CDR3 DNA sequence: TGTGCCAGCAGCCTAGGGGGAGGAACTAACTATGGCTACACCTTC. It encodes CASSLGGGTNYGYTF.